Below are 9 T cell receptor beta chains sequenced from a single sample in a study of identical twins. Via MiXCR, TCRdb re-called the 5' RACE reads, giving one row per CDR3 protein. The sample carries around 960,000 distinct CDR3 sequences, over 9% recorded once. The data were also submitted as part of a second study, on yellow fever vaccine responses in identical twins.

Sequenced material: PBMCs. The receptors shown here come from a young woman in good health.

The chain joins TRBV20-1 to TRBJ2-7; D tentatively fits TRBD1 or TRBD2 (5 bases each). The CDR3 spans 12 residues. V was pared by 4 bases and J by 3 bases, with 10 bases between. Germline values: CDR1 DFQATT, CDR2 SNEGSKA (reference sequence). For the CDR3, the DNA is TGCAGTGCTATGGGGGTTGGCTACGAGCAGTACGTC. This gives the protein CSAMGVGYEQYV.

This clonotype was detected a few times. For the CDR3, the DNA is TGTGCCACTTCGACAGGGCACACAGATACGCAGTATTTT. This gives the protein CATSTGHTDTQYF. The chain uses TRBV28 and TRBJ2-3; 7 bases are a match to TRBD1. J was trimmed by 2 bases and V by 10 bases; bases with no gene match: 6. The CDR3 is 13 amino acids. The germline CDR1 and CDR2 sequences are MDHEN and SYDVKM.

The V gene is TRBV12-3 or TRBV12-4, the J gene TRBJ2-3; 14 bases are shared with TRBD2. The CDR3 is 19 residues long. With 2 bases clipped from V and 1 base from J, the junction kept 8 bases outside the gene matches. The CDR3 nucleotides read TGTGCCAGCAGTTTACTGACTAGCGGGAGGGCCGGGGGCACAGATACGCAGTATTTT. Protein: CASSLLTSGRAGGTDTQYF.

The CDR3 sequence is CASSRQMGTNEKLFF. In DNA form, the CDR3 reads TGTGCCAGCAGCCGGCAGATGGGGACTAATGAAAAACTGTTTTTT. The J gene is TRBJ1-4, the V gene TRBV3-1; D unresolved. The germline CDR1 and CDR2 sequences are LGHDT and YNNKEL (reference sequence). V was shortened by 4 bases and J by 2 bases, with 11 bases between the two germline ends. CDR3 length equals 15 residues.

The V call is TRBV24-1, the J call TRBJ1-5, with a possible D match to TRBD1 (5 bases). The ends were cut back, 2 bases at V and 6 bases at J, with 13 bases in the middle. CDR3 size: 15 residues. Per germline, CDR1 KGHDR and CDR2 SFDVKD. The CDR3 sequence: CATSDSTGDRQPQHF. In nucleotides, the CDR3 is TGTGCCACCAGTGATTCAACAGGAGATCGTCAGCCCCAGCATTTT.

The table lists this clonotype with a few counts. The rearrangement joins TRBV12-3 or TRBV12-4 to TRBJ2-7; the D call may be TRBD1 or TRBD2 (5 bases each). Trimming left V 6 bases short and J 2 bases short, with 11 bases between. The CDR3 runs to 13 residues. CDR3 nucleotide sequence: TGTGCCAGCAGCCAGGGACGGCCCTACGAGCAGTACTTC. Translated, it gives CASSQGRPYEQYF.

This chain connects TRBV10-3 to TRBJ2-7; TRBD2 aligns across 7 bases. The V segment lost 0 bases and the J segment 4 bases; nucleotides outside the gene matches: 3. Germline CDR1 reads ENHRY; CDR2 reads SYGVKD. This CDR3 is built from 14 residues. The CDR3 DNA is TGTGCCATCAGTGAGTCCCAGGGAGGGTACGAGCAGTACGTC. This translates into CAISESQGGYEQYV.

The genes are TRBV5-1 and TRBJ2-5; 10 nucleotides agree with TRBD2. CDR3 length: 16 residues. V trimming: 0 bases; J trimming: 5 bases; junction bases outside the gene matches: 7. The V gene's germline CDR1 is SGHRS and CDR2 YFSETQ. The CDR3 DNA sequence: TGCGCCAGCAGCTTGGCCCCTAGCGGGAGTGGGGAGACCCAGTACTTC. As protein: CASSLAPSGSGETQYF.

This clonotype has only a few counts. The V gene is TRBV2, the J gene TRBJ2-1; perhaps D is TRBD1 or TRBD2 (6 bases each). The CDR3 spans 13 residues. V was shortened by 6 bases and J by 8 bases, with 14 bases between the two germline ends. CDR1 and CDR2 from the germline V gene are SNHLY and FYNNEI. The CDR3 loop reads CASRQGGPDEQFF. Here the CDR3 DNA reads TGTGCCAGCAGACAGGGAGGTCCCGATGAGCAGTTCTTC.